A selection of T cell receptor beta chains follows, all from one sample in a study of regulatory T cells in long-lasting Graves disease. In TCRdb, the multiplex PCR reads were re-called with MiXCR into one record per CDR3 protein. The data contain 300,000 to 350,000 distinct CDR3 sequences, roughly 21% of them seen just once; the ten biggest clones take up about 29%. The sample in question was peripheral blood mononuclear cells (PBMCs), obtained when the disease was refractory, from a patient treated with antithyroid drugs. All receptors derive from a female donor with Graves disease. Each CDR3 is given with its conserved first and last residue. Each record gives: D gene, clone size, V gene, J gene, CDR3 protein, CDR3 DNA. The D gene is left open where the match is weak. Only part of the rows carry a size: once, few, many, or a class if the clone is expanded.

>-|-|TRBV20-1|TRBJ2-2
CSARPRPGYFRAGELFF
TGCAGTGCTAGACCTCGTCCGGGGTACTTTCGGGCCGGGGAGCTGTTTTTT
>-|many|TRBV6-1|TRBJ1-4
CASSEAGGAVGEKLFF
TGTGCCAGCAGTGAAGCCGGAGGGGCGGTGGGTGAAAAACTGTTTTTT
>-|many|TRBV24-1|TRBJ1-5
CATSDFGNQPQHF
TGTGCCACCAGTGATTTCGGGAATCAGCCCCAGCATTTT
>TRBD1|few|TRBV20-1|TRBJ1-4
CSATPQGVTNEKLFF
TGCAGTGCTACACCGCAGGGGGTGACTAATGAAAAACTGTTTTTT
>TRBD1|many|TRBV28|TRBJ2-2
CASSILTGAAGELFF
TGTGCCAGCAGTATACTAACAGGGGCGGCCGGGGAGCTGTTTTTT
>-|many|TRBV28|TRBJ1-1
CATLIPGGYTEAFF
TGTGCCACATTAATACCGGGAGGTTACACTGAAGCTTTCTTT
>-|-|TRBV6-1|TRBJ2-2
CASSRVAGELFF
TGTGCCAGCAGTCGGGTGGCCGGGGAGCTGTTTTTT
>-|many|TRBV12-3/TRBV12-4|TRBJ2-5
CASSFGAALETQYF
TGTGCCAGCAGTTTTGGGGCAGCGCTTGAGACCCAGTACTTC
>TRBD2|few|TRBV18|TRBJ2-7
CASSPRLRTSGGRKYEQYF
TGTGCCAGCTCACCACGGTTAAGGACTAGCGGGGGGAGGAAATACGAGCAGTACTTC
>TRBD1|many|TRBV28|TRBJ2-4
CASTLGGGGNIQYF
TGTGCCAGCACGCTAGGGGGCGGAGGAAACATTCAGTACTTC
>-|many|TRBV2|TRBJ1-6
CASYNSPLHF
TGTGCCAGTTATAATTCACCCCTCCACTTT
>TRBD2|many|TRBV2|TRBJ2-7
CASRTSGSYEQYF
TGTGCCAGCAGGACTAGCGGGTCCTACGAGCAGTACTTC
>TRBD2|-|TRBV2|TRBJ2-3
CASSALAGPRTDTQYF
TGTGCCAGCAGTGCCCTAGCGGGGCCTCGCACAGATACGCAGTATTTT
>TRBD1|-|TRBV11-3|TRBJ1-6
CASSARQGMDSPLHF
TGTGCCAGCAGCGCACGACAGGGGATGGATTCACCCCTCCACTTT
>TRBD1|-|TRBV20-1|TRBJ1-4
CSAGPGQGAVKLFF
TGCAGTGCAGGGCCCGGACAGGGGGCCGTAAAACTGTTTTTT
>-|many|TRBV24-1|TRBJ2-7
CATSERFGRTQNNYEQYF
TGTGCCACCAGTGAGCGTTTTGGCAGGACGCAAAATAACTACGAGCAATACTTC
>TRBD1|-|TRBV7-8|TRBJ1-1
CASSSDRGYTEAFF
TGTGCCAGCAGCTCGGACAGGGGATACACTGAAGCTTTCTTT
>-|many|TRBV28|TRBJ2-7
CASSWRYEQYF
TGTGCCAGCAGTTGGAGGTACGAGCAGTACTTC
>TRBD1|-|TRBV29-1|TRBJ2-7
CSVQDWDRSSYEQYF
TGCAGCGTACAGGACTGGGACAGATCCTCGTACGAGCAGTACTTC
>-|many|TRBV7-2|TRBJ2-7
CASSLVMESYEQYF
TGTGCCAGCAGCTTAGTCATGGAGTCCTACGAGCAGTACTTC
>-|few|TRBV7-8|TRBJ2-7
CASSLLGGNYEQYF
TGTGCCAGCAGCTTACTTGGGGGCAACTACGAGCAGTACTTC
>TRBD1|many|TRBV7-8|TRBJ2-7
CASSLSLWDREGYEQYF
TGTGCCAGCAGCTTGAGTTTGTGGGACAGGGAAGGCTACGAGCAGTACTTC
>-|few|TRBV2|TRBJ2-5
CASSGIVETQYF
TGTGCCAGCAGCGGAATTGTGGAGACCCAGTACTTC
>-|many|TRBV11-2|TRBJ2-5
CASSRNLLSETQYF
TGTGCCAGCAGCCGCAACCTCTTATCGGAGACCCAGTACTTC
>-|many|TRBV3-1|TRBJ1-1
CASSQGLGTEAFF
TGTGCCAGCAGCCAGGGGCTGGGCACTGAAGCTTTCTTT
>-|few|TRBV7-9|TRBJ2-7
CASSPGHTREQYF
TGTGCCAGCAGCCCCGGACATACTAGGGAGCAGTACTTC
>-|many|TRBV5-1|TRBJ1-2
CASSPMGGYGYTF
TGCGCCAGCAGCCCTATGGGAGGATATGGCTACACCTTC
>-|many|TRBV6-5|TRBJ2-5
CASSYPDTEETQYF
TGTGCCAGCAGTTACCCGGACACCGAAGAGACCCAGTACTTC
>-|few|TRBV3-1|TRBJ2-1
CASSQVKGRSYNEQFF
TGTGCCAGCAGCCAAGTCAAGGGTCGGTCCTACAATGAGCAGTTCTTC
>-|-|TRBV10-3|TRBJ2-7
CAISEVGGYEQYF
TGTGCCATCAGTGAGGTAGGGGGTTACGAGCAGTACTTC
>-|many|TRBV7-2|TRBJ1-1
CASSHHPPGGQETEAFF
TGTGCCAGCAGCCATCATCCGCCCGGGGGGCAGGAGACTGAAGCTTTCTTT
>-|-|TRBV2|TRBJ2-7
CASSGSRAWGEQYF
TGTGCCAGCAGTGGGTCGCGAGCCTGGGGCGAGCAGTACTTC
>-|many|TRBV6-1|TRBJ2-7
CASTDFYEQYF
TGTGCCAGCACGGACTTCTACGAGCAGTACTTC
>-|-|TRBV14|TRBJ1-1
CASSRRRQVNTEAFF
TGTGCCAGCAGCCGAAGGAGACAAGTTAACACTGAAGCTTTCTTT
>-|many|TRBV29-1|TRBJ2-2
CSVEIRGETGELFF
TGCAGCGTTGAAATAAGGGGTGAAACCGGGGAGCTGTTTTTT
>-|many|TRBV6-1|TRBJ1-6
CASTLTTWGENSPLHF
TGTGCCAGCACTCTAACAACATGGGGGGAGAACTCACCCCTCCACTTT
>TRBD1|few|TRBV3-1|TRBJ2-6
CASSHPTGPLTF
TGTGCCAGCAGCCACCCGACAGGGCCCTTGACTTTC
>TRBD2|few|TRBV30|TRBJ2-4
CAWSGPAGGKNIQYF
TGTGCCTGGAGTGGCCCAGCGGGGGGGAAAAACATTCAGTACTTC
>-|few|TRBV29-1|TRBJ1-1
CSVEDPGRFTEAFF
TGCAGCGTTGAAGATCCGGGGAGGTTCACTGAAGCTTTCTTT
>TRBD1|many|TRBV10-2|TRBJ1-2
CASRGPNRGNGYTF
TGCGCCAGCAGAGGACCGAACAGGGGGAATGGCTACACCTTC
>-|-|TRBV14|TRBJ2-2
CASSLKTGAGNTGELFF
TGTGCCAGCAGCCTTAAGACGGGAGCGGGGAACACCGGGGAGCTGTTTTTT
>TRBD1|-|TRBV7-9|TRBJ2-7
CASSIRAGGSSEQYF
TGTGCCAGCAGCATACGGGCAGGGGGCTCCTCCGAGCAGTACTTC
>-|few|TRBV6-1|TRBJ2-7
CASLGRGNYEQYF
TGTGCCAGCCTGGGCCGGGGAAACTACGAGCAGTACTTC
>TRBD1|-|TRBV19|TRBJ1-2
CASRITGQGDYGYTF
TGTGCCAGTAGGATTACTGGACAGGGGGACTATGGCTACACCTTC
>-|many|TRBV15|TRBJ1-2
CATSRGPTYGYTF
TGTGCCACCAGCAGGGGCCCCACTTATGGCTACACCTTC
>-|many|TRBV7-3|TRBJ1-1
CASSHNRDTEAFF
TGTGCCAGCAGCCATAACAGGGACACTGAAGCTTTCTTT
>-|-|TRBV7-9|TRBJ1-2
CASSSEFQARGYTF
TGTGCCAGCAGCTCTGAATTCCAGGCGAGGGGCTACACCTTC
>-|many|TRBV5-1|TRBJ1-2
CASSLETTGNRGYTF
TGCGCCAGCAGCTTGGAAACCACAGGGAACAGAGGCTACACCTTC
>TRBD1|many|TRBV6-1|TRBJ1-5
CASRRDRGLMDQPQHF
TGTGCCAGCAGGAGAGACAGGGGGCTAATGGATCAGCCCCAGCATTTT